This is a list of T cell receptor beta chains from one sample in a study of graft-versus-host responses after intestinal transplantation. Sequencing used immunoSEQ multiplex PCR; TCRdb keeps in-frame clones, though not all of them. Counted here are tens of thousands of clones, roughly 95% occurring once; the ten biggest clones make up 0.2% to 0.25%. Their target antigens are unknown. The material sequenced was unstimulated CD8+ T cells sorted from spleen or lymph node cells, taken before transplant. These receptor sequences come from a human donor who was the organ donor for an intestinal transplant. CDR3s include the opening cysteine and the closing phenylalanine or tryptophan. A D gene is named only where the DNA matches it firmly. A clone size is listed for some rows: how often the clone was seen (once, few, many), or a class if it is expanded.

v_gene	abundance	d_gene	j_gene	len	CDR3aa	CDR3nt
TRBV5-1	NA	TRBD1	TRBJ1-4	16	CASSLRQGFPNEKLFF	TGCGCCAGCAGCTTGAGACAGGGATTCCCTAATGAAAAACTGTTTTTT
TRBV28	once	NA	TRBJ2-1	16	CASSSDYPSSYNEQFF	TGTGCCAGCAGCTCTGACTATCCGAGCTCCTACAATGAGCAGTTCTTC
TRBV9	once	TRBD2	TRBJ2-3	15	CASSPWGGGADTQYF	TGTGCCAGCAGCCCCTGGGGGGGAGGCGCAGATACGCAGTATTTT
TRBV7-8	NA	NA	TRBJ2-1	15	CASSLLDLSYNEQFF	TGTGCCAGCAGCTTACTCGACCTCTCCTACAATGAGCAGTTCTTC
TRBV5-6	NA	NA	TRBJ2-3	12	CASSLGADTQYF	TGTGCCAGCAGCTTGGGGGCAGATACGCAGTATTTT
TRBV13	NA	TRBD2	TRBJ2-3	16	CASSPWGAGGPDTQYF	TGTGCCAGCAGCCCCTGGGGAGCGGGGGGCCCAGATACGCAGTATTTT
TRBV4-1	NA	NA	TRBJ2-7	13	CASSQGAGTEQYF	TGCGCCAGCAGCCAAGGGGCAGGGACCGAGCAGTACTTC
TRBV29-1	NA	TRBD1	TRBJ1-1	13	CSVQRRTGVEAFF	TGCAGCGTACAGCGCCGGACAGGGGTTGAAGCTTTCTTT
TRBV7-8	once	TRBD2	TRBJ2-7	15	CASSLASGGAYEQYF	TGTGCCAGCAGCTTAGCCAGCGGGGGGGCCTACGAGCAGTACTTC
TRBV11-2	NA	NA	TRBJ2-1	16	CASTPSPARMEVEQFF	TGTGCCAGCACCCCTTCCCCGGCTAGAATGGAGGTTGAGCAGTTCTTC
TRBV4-1	NA	TRBD1	TRBJ2-7	17	CASSQAGDRAVGDEQYF	TGCGCCAGCAGCCAAGCCGGGGACAGGGCGGTCGGCGACGAGCAGTACTTC
TRBV6-6	NA	NA	TRBJ2-7	11	CASSLNYEQYF	TGTGCCAGCAGCCTCAATTACGAGCAGTACTTC
TRBV4-2	NA	NA	TRBJ2-7	13	CASSQDSLGEQYF	TGTGCCAGCAGCCAAGATTCCCTGGGGGAGCAGTACTTC
TRBV19	NA	NA	TRBJ2-7	15	CASSVKIQGTGEQYF	TGTGCCAGTAGTGTTAAAATCCAGGGGACGGGGGAGCAGTACTTC
TRBV6-5	NA	NA	TRBJ1-1	14	CASSLTGINTEAFF	TGTGCCAGCAGTTTAACGGGGATAAACACTGAAGCTTTCTTT
TRBV2	NA	TRBD1	TRBJ1-3	16	CASSEGQGFSGNTIYF	TGTGCCAGCAGTGAGGGACAGGGATTCTCTGGAAACACCATATATTTT
TRBV4-1	once	NA	TRBJ1-4	16	CASSHLRGTEGEKLFF	TGCGCCAGCAGCCATCTCCGGGGAACGGAGGGCGAAAAACTGTTTTTT
TRBV6-6	NA	NA	TRBJ2-5	13	CASSYAHQETQYF	TGTGCCAGCAGTTACGCTCACCAAGAGACCCAGTACTTC
TRBV4-3	NA	TRBD1	TRBJ1-3	15	CASSTGVGTGNTIYF	TGCGCCAGCAGTACAGGGGTCGGTACTGGAAACACCATATATTTT
TRBV2	NA	NA	TRBJ1-5	17	CASSEAAGGGSNQPQHF	TGTGCCAGCAGTGAAGCTGCGGGGGGAGGAAGCAATCAGCCCCAGCATTTT
TRBV15	NA	NA	TRBJ2-2	14	CATSVWFSAGELFF	TGTGCCACCAGCGTGTGGTTTTCGGCCGGGGAGCTGTTTTTT
TRBV7-8	NA	NA	TRBJ1-1	13	CASGGGTNTEAFF	TGTGCGAGCGGGGGGGGGACGAACACTGAAGCTTTCTTT
TRBV28	NA	NA	TRBJ1-4	17	CASSFGATWDANEKLFF	TGTGCCAGCAGTTTCGGGGCGACATGGGACGCTAATGAAAAACTGTTTTTT
TRBV4-2	NA	NA	TRBJ2-3	17	CASSQGAIIMSTDTQYF	TGTGCCAGCAGCCAGGGTGCCATCATTATGAGCACAGATACGCAGTATTTT
TRBV6-1	few	TRBD1	TRBJ1-1	13	CASSWTGNTEAFF	TGTGCCAGCAGTTGGACAGGGAACACTGAAGCTTTCTTT
TRBV5-4	once	NA	TRBJ1-1	11	CASSFGTEAFF	TGTGCCAGCAGCTTCGGGACTGAAGCTTTCTTT
TRBV27	NA	NA	TRBJ2-3	15	CASSLTRLRTDTQYF	TGTGCCAGCAGTTTAACTCGGCTCAGGACAGATACGCAGTATTTT
TRBV4-1	NA	NA	TRBJ1-6	15	CASSPRIDYNSPLHF	TGCGCCAGCAGCCCCCGGATCGATTATAATTCACCCCTCCACTTT
TRBV27	NA	NA	TRBJ1-1	15	CASRISGTLNTEAFF	TGTGCCAGCAGGATCTCCGGGACACTGAACACTGAAGCTTTCTTT
TRBV9	NA	TRBD2	TRBJ2-1	14	CASSPRGAYNEQFF	TGTGCCAGCAGCCCCCGGGGGGCCTACAATGAGCAGTTCTTC
TRBV19	NA	TRBD2	TRBJ2-7	15	CASSIQAGGFYEQYF	TGTGCCAGTAGTATACAAGCGGGGGGCTTCTACGAGCAGTACTTC
TRBV4-3	NA	NA	TRBJ2-3	15	CASSLAGTTTDTQYF	TGCGCCAGCAGCCTCGCCGGGACAACGACAGATACGCAGTATTTT
TRBV5-4	NA	NA	TRBJ2-1	13	CASSLGRLHGKFF	TGTGCCAGCAGCTTGGGTCGGTTACATGGGAAGTTCTTC
TRBV5-6	NA	NA	TRBJ2-6	19	CASSPFLYTAGSGANVLTF	TGTGCCAGCAGCCCTTTTTTGTATACGGCCGGCTCTGGGGCCAACGTCCTGACTTTC
TRBV19	NA	TRBD1	TRBJ1-2	15	CASSTDRFIGYGYTF	TGTGCCAGTAGTACGGACAGGTTTATCGGCTATGGCTACACCTTC
TRBV5-1	NA	TRBD2	TRBJ2-2	17	CASSSELAGDYTGELFF	TGCGCCAGCAGCTCTGAACTAGCGGGGGACTACACCGGGGAGCTGTTTTTT
TRBV10-3	once	NA	TRBJ2-2	16	CAISGLWGRITGELFF	TGTGCCATCAGTGGGTTGTGGGGCCGTATCACCGGGGAGCTGTTTTTT
TRBV9	once	NA	TRBJ2-1	12	CASSGDANEQFF	TGTGCCAGCAGCGGGGACGCTAATGAGCAGTTCTTC
TRBV5-1	once	NA	TRBJ2-1	16	CASSLGGLSSYNEQFF	TGCGCCAGCAGCTTGGGGGGGCTTAGCTCCTACAATGAGCAGTTCTTC
TRBV7-9	NA	TRBD1	TRBJ2-1	17	CASSPEGQGEPYNEQFF	TGTGCCAGCAGCCCCGAGGGACAGGGTGAACCCTACAATGAGCAGTTCTTC
TRBV5-4	NA	NA	TRBJ1-5	13	CASSLERMEPQHF	TGTGCCAGCAGCTTGGAACGGATGGAGCCCCAGCATTTT
TRBV9	NA	NA	TRBJ1-1	14	CASSVGQMNTEAFF	TGTGCCAGCAGCGTAGGACAAATGAACACTGAAGCTTTCTTT